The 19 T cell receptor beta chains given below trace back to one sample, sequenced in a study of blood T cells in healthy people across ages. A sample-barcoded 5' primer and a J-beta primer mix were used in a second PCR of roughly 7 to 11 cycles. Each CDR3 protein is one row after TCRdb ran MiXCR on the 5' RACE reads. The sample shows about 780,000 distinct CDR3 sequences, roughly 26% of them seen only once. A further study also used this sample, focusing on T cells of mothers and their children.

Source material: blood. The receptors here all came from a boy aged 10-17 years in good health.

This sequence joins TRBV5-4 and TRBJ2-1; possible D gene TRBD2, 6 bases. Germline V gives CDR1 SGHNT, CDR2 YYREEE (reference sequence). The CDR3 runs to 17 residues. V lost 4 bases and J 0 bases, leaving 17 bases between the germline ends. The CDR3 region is CASSENLASDSYNEQFF. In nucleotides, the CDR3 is TGTGCCAGCAGCGAGAACCTAGCGTCCGACTCCTACAATGAGCAGTTCTTC.

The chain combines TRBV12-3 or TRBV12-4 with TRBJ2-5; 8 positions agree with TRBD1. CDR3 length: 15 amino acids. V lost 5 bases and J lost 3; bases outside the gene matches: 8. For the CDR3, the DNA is TGTGCCAGCAGTCCCCCGGGACAGGCCGAAGAGACCCAGTACTTC. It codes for CASSPPGQAEETQYF.

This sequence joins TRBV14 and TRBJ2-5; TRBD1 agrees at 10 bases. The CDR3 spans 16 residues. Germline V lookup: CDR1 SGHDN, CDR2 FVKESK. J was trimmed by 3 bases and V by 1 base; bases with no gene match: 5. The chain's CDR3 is CASSQGTGQGEETQYF. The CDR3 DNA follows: TGTGCCAGCAGCCAAGGGACTGGACAGGGGGAAGAGACCCAGTACTTC.

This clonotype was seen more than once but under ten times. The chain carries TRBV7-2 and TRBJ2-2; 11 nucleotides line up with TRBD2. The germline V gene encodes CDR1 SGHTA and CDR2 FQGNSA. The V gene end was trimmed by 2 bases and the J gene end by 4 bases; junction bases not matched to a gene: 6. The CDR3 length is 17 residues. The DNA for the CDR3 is TGTGCCAGCAGCTTAATTAGCGGGGGGGCAGTCACCGGGGAGCTGTTTTTT. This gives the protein CASSLISGGAVTGELFF.

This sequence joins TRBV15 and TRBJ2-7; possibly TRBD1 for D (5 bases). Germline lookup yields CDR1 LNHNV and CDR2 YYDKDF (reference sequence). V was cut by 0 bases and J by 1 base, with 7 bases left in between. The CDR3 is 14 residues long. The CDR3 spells CATSREPGSYEQYF. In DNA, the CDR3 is TGTGCCACCAGCAGAGAACCAGGGTCCTACGAGCAGTACTTC.

The CDR3 sequence is CASSLNRWQETQYF. The CDR3 DNA is TGTGCCAGCAGTTTAAACAGGTGGCAAGAGACCCAGTACTTC. This chain connects TRBV28 to TRBJ2-5; a possible D gene is TRBD1 (5 bases). Germline CDR1 MDHEN, CDR2 SYDVKM. This CDR3 region has 14 residues. The V end was cut by 2 bases, the J end by 2 bases, with 9 bases between.

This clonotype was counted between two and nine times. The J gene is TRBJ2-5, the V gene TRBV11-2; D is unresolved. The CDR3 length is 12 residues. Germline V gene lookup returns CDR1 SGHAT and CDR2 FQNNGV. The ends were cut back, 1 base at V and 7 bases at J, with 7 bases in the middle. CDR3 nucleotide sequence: TGTGCCAGCAGCTTAGTTACCATGACCCAGTACTTC. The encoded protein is CASSLVTMTQYF. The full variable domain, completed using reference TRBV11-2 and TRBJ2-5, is EAGVAQSPRYKIIEKRQSVAFWCNPISGHATLYWYQQILGQGPKLLIQFQNNGVVDDSQLPKDRFSAERLKGVDSTLKIQPAKLEDSAVYLCASSLVTMTQYFGPGTRLLVL.

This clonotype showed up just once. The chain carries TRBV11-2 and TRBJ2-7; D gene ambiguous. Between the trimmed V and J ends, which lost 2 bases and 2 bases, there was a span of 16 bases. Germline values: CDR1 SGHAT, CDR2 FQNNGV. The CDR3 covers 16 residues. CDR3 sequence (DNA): TGTGCCAGCAGCTTAACCCCTGAAGGGAATCCCTACGAGCAGTACTTC. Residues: CASSLTPEGNPYEQYF. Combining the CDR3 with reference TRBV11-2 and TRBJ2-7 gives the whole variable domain EAGVAQSPRYKIIEKRQSVAFWCNPISGHATLYWYQQILGQGPKLLIQFQNNGVVDDSQLPKDRFSAERLKGVDSTLKIQPAKLEDSAVYLCASSLTPEGNPYEQYFGPGTRLTVT.

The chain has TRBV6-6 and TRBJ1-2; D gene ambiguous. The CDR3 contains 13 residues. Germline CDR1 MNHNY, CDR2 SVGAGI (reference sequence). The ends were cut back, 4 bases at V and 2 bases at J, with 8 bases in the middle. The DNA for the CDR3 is TGTGCCAGCAGTTCTGATCCGAACTATGGCTACACCTTC. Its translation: CASSSDPNYGYTF.

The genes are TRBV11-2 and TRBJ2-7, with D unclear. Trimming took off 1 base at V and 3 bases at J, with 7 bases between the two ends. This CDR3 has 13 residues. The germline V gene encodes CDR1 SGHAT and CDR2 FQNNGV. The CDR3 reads CASSLALIYEQYF. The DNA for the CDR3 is TGTGCCAGCAGCTTAGCACTAATCTACGAGCAGTACTTC.

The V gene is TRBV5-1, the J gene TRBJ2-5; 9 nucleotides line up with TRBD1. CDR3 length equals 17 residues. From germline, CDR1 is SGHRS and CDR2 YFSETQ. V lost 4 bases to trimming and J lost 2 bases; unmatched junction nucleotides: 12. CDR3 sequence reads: CASSPGETGGLQETQYF. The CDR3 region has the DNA TGCGCCAGCAGCCCCGGGGAGACAGGGGGTTTGCAAGAGACCCAGTACTTC.

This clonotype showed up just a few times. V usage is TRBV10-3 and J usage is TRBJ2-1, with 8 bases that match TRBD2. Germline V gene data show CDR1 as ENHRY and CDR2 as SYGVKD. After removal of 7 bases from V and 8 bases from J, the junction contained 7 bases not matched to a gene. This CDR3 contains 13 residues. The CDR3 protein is CAIKGLAGDEQFF. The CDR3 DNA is TGTGCCATCAAAGGGCTAGCGGGTGATGAGCAGTTCTTC.

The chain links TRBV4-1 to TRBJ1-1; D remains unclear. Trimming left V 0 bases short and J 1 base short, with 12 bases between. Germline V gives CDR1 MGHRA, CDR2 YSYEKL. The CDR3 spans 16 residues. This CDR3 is CASSQEIGHPNTEAFF. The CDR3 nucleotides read TGCGCCAGCAGCCAAGAAATAGGGCACCCGAACACTGAAGCTTTCTTT.

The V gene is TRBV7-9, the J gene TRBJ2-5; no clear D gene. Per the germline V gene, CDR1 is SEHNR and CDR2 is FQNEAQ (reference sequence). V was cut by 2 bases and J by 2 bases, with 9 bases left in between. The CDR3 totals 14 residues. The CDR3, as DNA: TGTGCCAGCAGCTTACGCCAAATTCAAGAGACCCAGTACTTC. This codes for CASSLRQIQETQYF. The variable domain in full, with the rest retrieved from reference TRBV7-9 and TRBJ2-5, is DTGVSQNPRHKITKRGQNVTFRCDPISEHNRLYWYRQTLGQGPEFLTYFQNEAQLEKSRLLSDRFSAERPKGSFSTLEIQRTEQGDSAMYLCASSLRQIQETQYFGPGTRLLVL.

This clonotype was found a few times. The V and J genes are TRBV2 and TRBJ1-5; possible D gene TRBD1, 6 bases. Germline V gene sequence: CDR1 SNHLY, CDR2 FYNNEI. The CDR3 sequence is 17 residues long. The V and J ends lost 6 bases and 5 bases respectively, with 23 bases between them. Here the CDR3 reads CASSLDLGGLTHQPQHF. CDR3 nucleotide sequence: TGTGCCAGCAGCCTCGATTTGGGGGGCCTTACCCATCAGCCCCAGCATTTT.

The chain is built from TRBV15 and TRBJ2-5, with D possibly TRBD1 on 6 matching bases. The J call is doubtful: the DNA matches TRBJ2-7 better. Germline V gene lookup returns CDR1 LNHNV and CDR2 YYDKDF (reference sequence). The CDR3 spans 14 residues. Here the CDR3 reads CATSGQYATYEQYF. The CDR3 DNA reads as TGTGCCACCAGCGGACAGTACGCGACGTACGAGCAGTACTTC.

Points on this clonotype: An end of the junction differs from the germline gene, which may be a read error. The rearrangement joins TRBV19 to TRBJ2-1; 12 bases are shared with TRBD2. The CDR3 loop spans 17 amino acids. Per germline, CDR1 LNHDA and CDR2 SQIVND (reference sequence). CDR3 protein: CASSMVASGGAFPLLDF. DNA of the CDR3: TGTGCCAGTAGTATGGTGGCTAGCGGGGGGGCCTTCCCTTTGTTGGACTTC.

The CDR3 sequence: CSARDPGGIETQYF. As DNA, the CDR3 is TGCAGTGCTAGAGATCCAGGCGGAATAGAGACCCAGTACTTC. The J gene is TRBJ2-5, the V gene TRBV20-1, with D uncertain. Trimming cost V 0 bases and J 4 bases, with 12 bases left between them. Germline values: CDR1 DFQATT, CDR2 SNEGSKA (reference sequence). The CDR3 contains 14 residues.

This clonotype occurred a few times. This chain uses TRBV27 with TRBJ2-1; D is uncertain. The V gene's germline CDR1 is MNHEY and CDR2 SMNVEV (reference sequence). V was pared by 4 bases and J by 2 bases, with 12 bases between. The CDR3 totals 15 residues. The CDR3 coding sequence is TGTGCCAGCAGTTCGACTGTAGTGACCTACAATGAGCAGTTCTTC. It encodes CASSSTVVTYNEQFF.